This entry lists 6 T cell receptor beta chains sequenced from one sample in a study of OX40 agonist ivuxolimab in advanced cancers. Using immunoSEQ multiplex PCR, the repertoire was profiled, and TCRdb retains in-frame clones only, with some absent. The table includes some 100,000 clones, 90% detected once. This material consisted of CD4+ or CD8+ T cells sorted from blood, taken in a trial of the OX40 agonist ivuxolimab. These receptors were obtained from an adult with an advanced solid tumor such as melanoma, head and neck, liver or kidney cancer.

J is TRBJ2-3 and V is TRBV4-1, with D perhaps matching TRBD2 (7 bases). V was clipped by 4 bases and J by 0 bases, with 11 bases between them. The germline CDR1 and CDR2 sequences are MGHRA and YSYEKL. The CDR3 length is 15 residues. The CDR3 DNA reads TGCGCCAGCAGCCCCAGCGGGACAAGCACAGATACGCAGTATTTT. It yields the protein CASSPSGTSTDTQYF.

This rearrangement joins TRBV2 to TRBJ2-3, with 9 bases that match TRBD1. Losses at the gene ends were 6 bases for V and 2 bases for J; bases not matched to a gene: 6. CDR3 size: 15 residues. Germline CDR1 reads SNHLY; CDR2 reads FYNNEI. The CDR3 sequence: CASSPGTGFTDTQYF. CDR3 DNA: TGTGCCAGCAGCCCCGGGACAGGGTTCACAGATACGCAGTATTTT.

CDR3 loop: CASSPATVPRTQYF. In nucleotides, the CDR3 is TGTGCCAGCTCCCCCGCGACAGTGCCCAGGACCCAGTACTTC. V and J are TRBV28 and TRBJ2-5; a weak D match, TRBD1 (5 bases). This CDR3 comprises 14 residues. The V end lost 8 bases, the J end lost 7 bases, and 20 bases lay between the germline ends. From germline, CDR1 is MDHEN and CDR2 SYDVKM.

This rearrangement joins TRBV7-2 to TRBJ1-3; D gene ambiguous. Germline lookup yields CDR1 SGHTA and CDR2 FQGNSA. The CDR3 covers 17 residues. Trimming stripped 1 base from V and 0 bases from J, with 13 bases between. DNA of the CDR3: TGTGCCAGCAGCTTAGATGCCAGGCGTAGCTCTGGAAACACCATATATTTT. It codes for CASSLDARRSSGNTIYF.

The rearrangement joins TRBV27 to TRBJ2-1; possibly TRBD2 for D (6 bases). The length of the CDR3 is 15 residues. Germline lookup yields CDR1 MNHEY and CDR2 SMNVEV (reference sequence). V was clipped by 1 base and J by 7 bases, with 14 bases between them. The CDR3 region has the DNA TGTGCCAGCAGTTTATTATCCGGGAGCCGGAATGAGCAGTTCTTC. Protein: CASSLLSGSRNEQFF.

CDR3 in DNA: TGTGCCAGCAGTGAGTCGGTCGGGGGTCGGGCTTTCTTT. This codes for CASSESVGGRAFF. The chain is built from TRBV6-1 and TRBJ1-1; D may be TRBD1 (5 bases). Germline values: CDR1 MNHNS, CDR2 SASEGT. V was shortened by 3 bases and J by 11 bases, with 16 bases between the two germline ends. The CDR3 sequence is 13 residues long.